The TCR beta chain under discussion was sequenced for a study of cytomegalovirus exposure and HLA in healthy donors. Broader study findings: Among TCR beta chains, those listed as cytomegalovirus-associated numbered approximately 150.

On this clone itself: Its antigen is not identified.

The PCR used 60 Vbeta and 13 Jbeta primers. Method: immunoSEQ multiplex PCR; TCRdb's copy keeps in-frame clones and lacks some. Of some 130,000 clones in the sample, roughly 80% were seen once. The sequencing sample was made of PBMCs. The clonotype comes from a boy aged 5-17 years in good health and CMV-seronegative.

The CDR3 bases are TGTGCCAGCAGCCAAGGACTAGCGGGAGCCTACGAGCAGTACTTC. This encodes CASSQGLAGAYEQYF. The chain is built from TRBV4-2 and TRBJ2-7; TRBD2 matches at 12 bases. This CDR3 is built from 15 residues. V gave up 1 base and J gave up 2 bases; unmatched junction bases: 0. In germline, CDR1 is LGHNA, CDR2 YNFKEQ.